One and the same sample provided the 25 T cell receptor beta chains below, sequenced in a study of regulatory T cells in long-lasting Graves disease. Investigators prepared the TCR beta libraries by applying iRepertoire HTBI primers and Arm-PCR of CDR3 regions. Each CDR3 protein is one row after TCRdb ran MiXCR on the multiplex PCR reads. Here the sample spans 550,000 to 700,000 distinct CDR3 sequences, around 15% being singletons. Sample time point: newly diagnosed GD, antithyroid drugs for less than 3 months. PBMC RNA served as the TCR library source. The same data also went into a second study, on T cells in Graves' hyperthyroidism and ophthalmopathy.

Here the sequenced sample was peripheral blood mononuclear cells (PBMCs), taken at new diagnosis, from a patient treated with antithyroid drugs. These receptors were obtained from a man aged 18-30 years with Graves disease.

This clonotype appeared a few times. In DNA, the CDR3 is TGTGCCAGCACACGCAGGGGACTCCGATACGAGCAGTACTTC. This gives the protein CASTRRGLRYEQYF. The genes are TRBV2 and TRBJ2-7; D is perhaps TRBD1 or TRBD2 (6 bases each). V was shortened by 7 bases and J by 4 bases, with 17 bases between the two germline ends. This CDR3 spans 14 amino acids. Germline CDR1 reads SNHLY; CDR2 reads FYNNEI.

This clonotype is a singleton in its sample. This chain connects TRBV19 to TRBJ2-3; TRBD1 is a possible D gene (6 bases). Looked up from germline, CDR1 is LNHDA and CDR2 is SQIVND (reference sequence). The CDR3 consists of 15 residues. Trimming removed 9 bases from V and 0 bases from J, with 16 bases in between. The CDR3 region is CASQSRDISTDTQYF. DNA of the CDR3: TGTGCCAGCCAAAGCCGGGACATTAGCACAGATACGCAGTATTTT. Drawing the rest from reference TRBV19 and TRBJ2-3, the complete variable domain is DGGITQSPKYLFRKEGQNVTLSCEQNLNHDAMYWYRQDPGQGLRLIYYSQIVNDFQKGDIAEGYSVSREKKESFPLTVTSAQKNPTAFYLCASQSRDISTDTQYFGPGTRLTVL.

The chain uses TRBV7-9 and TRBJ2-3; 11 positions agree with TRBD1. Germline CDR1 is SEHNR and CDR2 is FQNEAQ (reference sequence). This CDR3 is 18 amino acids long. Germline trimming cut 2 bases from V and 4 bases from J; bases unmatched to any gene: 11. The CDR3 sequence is CASSLPPDRGLPPDTQYF. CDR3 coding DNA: TGTGCCAGCAGCTTACCACCGGACAGGGGGCTTCCCCCAGATACGCAGTATTTT.

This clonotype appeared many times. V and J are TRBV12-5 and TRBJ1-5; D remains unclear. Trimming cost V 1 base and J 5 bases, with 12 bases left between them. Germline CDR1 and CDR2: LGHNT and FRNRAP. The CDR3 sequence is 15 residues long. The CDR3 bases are TGTGCTAGTGGTTTGGAGCGTGGGGAATATCAGCCCCAGCATTTT. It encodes CASGLERGEYQPQHF.

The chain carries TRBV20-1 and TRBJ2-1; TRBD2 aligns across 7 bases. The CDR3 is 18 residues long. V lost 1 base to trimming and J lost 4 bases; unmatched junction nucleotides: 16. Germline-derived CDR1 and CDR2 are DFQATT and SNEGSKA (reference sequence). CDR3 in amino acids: CSARGIERGGAIYNEQFF. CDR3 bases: TGCAGTGCTAGAGGAATCGAGCGCGGGGGAGCTATTTACAATGAGCAGTTCTTC.

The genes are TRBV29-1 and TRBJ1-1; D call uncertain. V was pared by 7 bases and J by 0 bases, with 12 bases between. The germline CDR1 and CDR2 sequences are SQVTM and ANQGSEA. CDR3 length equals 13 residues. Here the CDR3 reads CSASHRVNTEAFF. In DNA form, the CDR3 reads TGCAGCGCCAGCCACCGAGTGAACACTGAAGCTTTCTTT.

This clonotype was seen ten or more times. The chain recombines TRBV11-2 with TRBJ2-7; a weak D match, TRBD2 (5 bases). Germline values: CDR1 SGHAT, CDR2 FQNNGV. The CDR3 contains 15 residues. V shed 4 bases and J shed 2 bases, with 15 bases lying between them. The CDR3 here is CASSSRNSGTYEQYF. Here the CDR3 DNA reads TGTGCCAGCAGCTCGAGAAATTCCGGGACCTACGAGCAGTACTTC.

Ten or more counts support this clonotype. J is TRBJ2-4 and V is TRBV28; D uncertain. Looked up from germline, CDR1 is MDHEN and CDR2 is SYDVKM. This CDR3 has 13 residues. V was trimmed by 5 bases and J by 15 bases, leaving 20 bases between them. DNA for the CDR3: TGTGCCAGCAGTCCGTTCAGCTCGGTAATTACGTACTTC. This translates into CASSPFSSVITYF. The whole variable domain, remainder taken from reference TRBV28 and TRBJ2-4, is DVKVTQSSRYLVKRTGEKVFLECVQDMDHENMFWYRQDPGLGLRLIYFSYDVKMKEKGDIPEGYSVSREKKERFSLILESASTNQTSMYLCASSPFSSVITYFGAGTRLSVL.

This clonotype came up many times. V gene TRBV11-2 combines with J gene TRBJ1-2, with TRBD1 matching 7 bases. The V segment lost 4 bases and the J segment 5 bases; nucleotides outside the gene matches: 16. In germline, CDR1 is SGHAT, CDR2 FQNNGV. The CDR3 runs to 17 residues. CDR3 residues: CASSSRLTSTGRYGYTF. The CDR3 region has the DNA TGTGCCAGCAGCTCCCGCCTAACCTCGACAGGGCGGTATGGCTACACCTTC.

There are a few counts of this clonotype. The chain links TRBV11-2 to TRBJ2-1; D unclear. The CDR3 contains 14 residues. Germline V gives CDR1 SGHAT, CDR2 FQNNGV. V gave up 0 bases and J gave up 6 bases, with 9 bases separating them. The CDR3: CASSLEARTNEQFF. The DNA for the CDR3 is TGTGCCAGCAGCTTAGAGGCTAGAACCAATGAGCAGTTCTTC.

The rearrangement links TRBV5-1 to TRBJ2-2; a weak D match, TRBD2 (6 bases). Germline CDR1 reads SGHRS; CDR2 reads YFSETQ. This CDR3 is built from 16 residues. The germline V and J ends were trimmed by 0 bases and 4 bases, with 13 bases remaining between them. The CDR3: CASSLEGGTLTGELFF. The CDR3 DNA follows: TGCGCCAGCAGCTTGGAGGGCGGGACCCTCACCGGGGAGCTGTTTTTT.

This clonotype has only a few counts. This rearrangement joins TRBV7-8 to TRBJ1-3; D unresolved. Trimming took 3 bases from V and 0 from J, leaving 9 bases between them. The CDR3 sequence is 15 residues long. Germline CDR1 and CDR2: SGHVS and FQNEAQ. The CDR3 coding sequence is TGTGCCAGCAGCTTGCTCGGGAACTCTGGAAACACCATATATTTT. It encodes CASSLLGNSGNTIYF.

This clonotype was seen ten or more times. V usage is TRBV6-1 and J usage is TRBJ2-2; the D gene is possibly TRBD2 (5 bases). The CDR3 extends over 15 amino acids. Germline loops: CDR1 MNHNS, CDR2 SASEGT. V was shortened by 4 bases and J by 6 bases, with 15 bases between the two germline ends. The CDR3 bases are TGTGCCAGCAGTGTCAGAGGGAGTGAGTCCGGGGAGCTGTTTTTT. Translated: CASSVRGSESGELFF.

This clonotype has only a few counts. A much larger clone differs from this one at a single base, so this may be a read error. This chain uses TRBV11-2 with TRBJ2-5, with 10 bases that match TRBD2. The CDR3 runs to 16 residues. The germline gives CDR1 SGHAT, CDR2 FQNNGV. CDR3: CASSLGSSGGQGTQYF. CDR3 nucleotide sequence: TGTGCCAGCAGCTTAGGATCTAGCGGGGGCCAAGGGACCCAGTACTTC. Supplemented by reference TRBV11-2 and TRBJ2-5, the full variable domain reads EAGVAQSPRYKIIEKRQSVAFWCNPISGHATLYWYQQILGQGPKLLIQFQNNGVVDDSQLPKDRFSAERLKGVDSTLKIQPAKLEDSAVYLCASSLGSSGGQGTQYFGPGTRLLVL.

The CDR3 loop reads CASSEGPGGDQPQHF. The CDR3 DNA sequence: TGTGCCAGCAGTGAAGGTCCCGGAGGGGATCAGCCCCAGCATTTT. This chain connects TRBV2 to TRBJ1-5, with D perhaps matching TRBD1 (5 bases). CDR3 size: 15 residues. Germline CDR1 and CDR2: SNHLY and FYNNEI. V dropped 1 base and J dropped 5 bases, with 12 bases sitting between them.

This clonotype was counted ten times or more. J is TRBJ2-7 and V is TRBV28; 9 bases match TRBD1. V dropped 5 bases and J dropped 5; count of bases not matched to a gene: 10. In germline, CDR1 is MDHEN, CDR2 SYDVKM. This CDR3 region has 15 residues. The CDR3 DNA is TGTGCCAGCAGTGTCACCGGGACAGGGTGGCACGAGCAGTACTTC. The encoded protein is CASSVTGTGWHEQYF. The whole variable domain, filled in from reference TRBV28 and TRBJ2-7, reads DVKVTQSSRYLVKRTGEKVFLECVQDMDHENMFWYRQDPGLGLRLIYFSYDVKMKEKGDIPEGYSVSREKKERFSLILESASTNQTSMYLCASSVTGTGWHEQYFGPGTRLTVT.

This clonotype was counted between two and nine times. DNA of the CDR3: TGTGCCAGCACCCCTTCGGGGGTCCTCGGTCCGATAAACTATGGCTACACCTTC. Translated: CASTPSGVLGPINYGYTF. V usage is TRBV7-3 and J usage is TRBJ1-2; perhaps TRBD1 as D (5 bases). Deletions cut 7 bases from V and 2 bases from J, with 26 bases between. Germline V lookup: CDR1 SGHTA, CDR2 FQGTGA. The length of the CDR3 is 18 residues.

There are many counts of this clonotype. The CDR3, as DNA: TGTGCCAGCAGCCAAGGAATCGGGGAGCAGTACTTC. Its translation: CASSQGIGEQYF. The V call is TRBV7-9, the J call TRBJ2-7; no reliable D call. V was shortened by 5 bases and J by 7 bases, with 12 bases between the two germline ends. CDR3 length equals 12 residues. The germline V gene encodes CDR1 SEHNR and CDR2 FQNEAQ (reference sequence). Filled out from reference TRBV7-9 and TRBJ2-7, the complete variable domain reads DTGVSQNPRHKITKRGQNVTFRCDPISEHNRLYWYRQTLGQGPEFLTYFQNEAQLEKSRLLSDRFSAERPKGSFSTLEIQRTEQGDSAMYLCASSQGIGEQYFGPGTRLTVT.

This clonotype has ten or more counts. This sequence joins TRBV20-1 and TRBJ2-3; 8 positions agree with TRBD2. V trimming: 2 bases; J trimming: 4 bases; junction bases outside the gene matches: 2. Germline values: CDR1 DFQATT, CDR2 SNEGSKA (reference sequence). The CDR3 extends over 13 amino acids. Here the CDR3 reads CSARKRESDTQYF. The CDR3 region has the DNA TGCAGTGCTAGAAAGCGGGAGTCAGATACGCAGTATTTT.

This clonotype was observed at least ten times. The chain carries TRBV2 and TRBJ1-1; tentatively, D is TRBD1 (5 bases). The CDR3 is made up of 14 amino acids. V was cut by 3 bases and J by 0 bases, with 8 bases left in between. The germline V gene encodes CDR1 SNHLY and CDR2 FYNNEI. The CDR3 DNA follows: TGTGCCAGCAGTGAGGGACGGTTGAACACTGAAGCTTTCTTT. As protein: CASSEGRLNTEAFF.

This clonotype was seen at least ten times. The CDR3 here is CASSPNSQAEQFF. The CDR3 DNA follows: TGTGCCAGCTCACCAAACTCTCAGGCTGAGCAGTTCTTC. The rearrangement uses TRBV18 and TRBJ2-1; D gene ambiguous. Trimming cost V 2 bases and J 9 bases, with 11 bases left between them. CDR1 is KGHSH and CDR2 is LQKENI in the germline V gene. The CDR3 has 13 amino acids.

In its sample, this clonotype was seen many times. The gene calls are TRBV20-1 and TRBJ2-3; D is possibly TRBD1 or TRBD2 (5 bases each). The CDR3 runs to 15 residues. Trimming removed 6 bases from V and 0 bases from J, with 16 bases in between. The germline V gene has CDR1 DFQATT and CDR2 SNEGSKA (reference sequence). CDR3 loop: CSARPGPASTDTQYF. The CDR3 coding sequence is TGCAGTGCCCGGCCGGGACCAGCTAGCACAGATACGCAGTATTTT.

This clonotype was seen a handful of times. This CDR3 is CASSRTPPWTGLDTGELFF. In nucleotides, the CDR3 is TGTGCCAGCAGCCGAACGCCCCCCTGGACAGGGCTAGACACCGGGGAGCTGTTTTTT. The chain recombines TRBV7-9 with TRBJ2-2; 8 nucleotides line up with TRBD1. The length of the CDR3 is 19 residues. The J segment lost 3 bases and the V segment lost 5 bases, leaving 17 bases of the junction unmatched. Germline CDR1 SEHNR, CDR2 FQNEAQ (reference sequence).

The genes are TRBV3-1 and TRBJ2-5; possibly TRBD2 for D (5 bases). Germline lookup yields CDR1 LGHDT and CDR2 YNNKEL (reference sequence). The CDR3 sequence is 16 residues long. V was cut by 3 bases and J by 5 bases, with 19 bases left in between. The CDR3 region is CASSQYLALAGETQYF. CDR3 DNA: TGTGCCAGCAGCCAGTACCTAGCACTGGCCGGCGAGACCCAGTACTTC.

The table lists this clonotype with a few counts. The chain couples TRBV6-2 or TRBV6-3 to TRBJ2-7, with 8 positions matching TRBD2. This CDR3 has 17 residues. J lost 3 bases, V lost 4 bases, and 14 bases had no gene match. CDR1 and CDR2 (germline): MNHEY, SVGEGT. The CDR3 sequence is CASSLGAAGVGLYEQYF. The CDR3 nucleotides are TGTGCCAGCAGTTTAGGGGCAGCGGGAGTGGGTCTCTACGAGCAGTACTTC.